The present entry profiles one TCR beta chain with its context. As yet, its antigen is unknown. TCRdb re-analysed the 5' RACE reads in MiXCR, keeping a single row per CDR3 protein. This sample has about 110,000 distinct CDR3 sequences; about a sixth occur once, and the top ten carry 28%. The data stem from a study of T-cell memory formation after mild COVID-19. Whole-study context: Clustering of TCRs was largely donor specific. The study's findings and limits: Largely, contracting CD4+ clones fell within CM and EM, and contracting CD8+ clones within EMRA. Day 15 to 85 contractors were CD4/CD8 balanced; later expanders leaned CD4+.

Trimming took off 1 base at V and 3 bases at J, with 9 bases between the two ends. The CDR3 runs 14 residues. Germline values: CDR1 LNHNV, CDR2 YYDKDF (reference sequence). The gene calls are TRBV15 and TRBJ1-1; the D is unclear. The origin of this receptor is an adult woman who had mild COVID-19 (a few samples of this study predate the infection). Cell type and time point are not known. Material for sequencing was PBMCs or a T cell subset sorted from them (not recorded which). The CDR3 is CATSRVGQHTEAFF. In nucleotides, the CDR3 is TGTGCCACCAGCAGAGTCGGGCAGCACACTGAAGCTTTCTTT.